This passage covers 30 T cell receptor beta chains from one sample sequenced in a study of siplizumab effects on memory and regulatory T cells. Data came from immunoSEQ multiplex PCR; TCRdb stores just in-frame clones and leaves some out. The repertoire includes roughly 50,000 clones, about 90% of them detected once, and 0.35% sits in the top ten. Sequenced sample: naive CD8+ T cells sorted from blood. Receptors were obtained from a human donor in good health.

The chain combines TRBV9 with TRBJ1-4; D gene ambiguous. Trimming took 3 bases from V and 8 from J, leaving 17 bases between them. Germline V lookup: CDR1 SGDLS, CDR2 YYNGEE. The CDR3 loop spans 15 amino acids. CDR3 region: CASSEGRISPEKLFF. Written as DNA, the CDR3 is TGTGCCAGCAGCGAGGGCCGGATATCACCCGAAAAACTGTTTTTT.

V gene TRBV13 combines with J gene TRBJ1-5; unclear D gene. V was pared by 0 bases and J by 2 bases, with 11 bases between. CDR1 PRHDT and CDR2 FYEKMQ come from the germline V gene (reference sequence). CDR3 size: 16 residues. The CDR3 reads CASSLGRRAGNQPQHF. DNA for the CDR3: TGTGCCAGCAGCTTAGGCCGAAGGGCGGGCAATCAGCCCCAGCATTTT.

The rearrangement links TRBV2 to TRBJ1-1, with 7 nucleotides matching TRBD1. V lost 6 bases to trimming and J lost 5 bases; unmatched junction nucleotides: 9. The CDR3 runs to 14 residues. Germline V CDR1 and CDR2: SNHLY, FYNNEI. This CDR3 reads CASSPGAGGTEAFF. Written as DNA, the CDR3 is TGTGCCAGCAGCCCAGGGGCAGGGGGGACTGAAGCTTTCTTT.

The chain is built from TRBV18 and TRBJ2-6; D unclear. The CDR3 contains 15 residues. The germline gives CDR1 KGHSH, CDR2 LQKENI. Trimming removed 2 bases at V and 2 bases at J, with 7 bases between. CDR3 amino acids: CASSPGPAGANVLTF. CDR3 DNA sequence: TGTGCCAGCTCACCAGGACCAGCTGGGGCCAACGTCCTGACTTTC.

This clone was observed a single time. CDR3 in amino acids: CASSQDPSGRVSYEQYF. The DNA for the CDR3 is TGCGCCAGCAGCCAAGATCCCTCCGGACGGGTCTCCTACGAGCAGTACTTC. The chain combines TRBV4-1 with TRBJ2-7; no firm D call. Germline loops: CDR1 MGHRA, CDR2 YSYEKL. The CDR3 runs to 17 residues. Trimming cost V 0 bases and J 0 bases, with 15 bases left between them.

The V gene is TRBV9, the J gene TRBJ1-3; a weak D match, TRBD1 (5 bases). The CDR3 has 17 amino acids. V gave up 1 base and J gave up 0 bases, with 14 bases separating them. Per germline, CDR1 SGDLS and CDR2 YYNGEE. CDR3 DNA sequence: TGTGCCAGCAGCGTATTGGACACAAGAAGCTCTGGAAACACCATATATTTT. Its protein product is CASSVLDTRSSGNTIYF.

The J gene is TRBJ2-7, the V gene TRBV5-1, with D uncertain. There are 15 residues in the CDR3. CDR1 is SGHRS, CDR2 YFSETQ, per germline. Trimming removed 2 bases at V and 2 bases at J, with 14 bases between. The CDR3, as DNA: TGCGCCAGCAGCTTCGGCCAGGTTAATCCCTACGAGCAGTACTTC. This codes for CASSFGQVNPYEQYF.

The gene calls are TRBV27 and TRBJ2-4; D is uncertain. The CDR3 has 16 residues. Germline CDR1 reads MNHEY; CDR2 reads SMNVEV (reference sequence). Trimming removed 0 bases at V and 3 bases at J, with 12 bases between. CDR3 sequence reads: CASSLSTGPIKNIQYF. CDR3 coding DNA: TGTGCCAGCAGTTTATCTACGGGTCCGATCAAAAACATTCAGTACTTC.

The count of this clone is one. J is TRBJ1-1 and V is TRBV5-1; D not certain. The germline CDR1 and CDR2 sequences are SGHRS and YFSETQ. The CDR3 totals 15 residues. Trimming took off 0 bases at V and 1 base at J, with 10 bases between the two ends. CDR3 DNA sequence: TGCGCCAGCAGCTTGGAACCGGTCCCGAACACTGAAGCTTTCTTT. Its translation is CASSLEPVPNTEAFF.

This chain connects TRBV9 to TRBJ1-2; no definite D call. This CDR3 is 14 amino acids long. The V end was cut by 0 bases, the J end by 2 bases, with 8 bases between. Germline lookup yields CDR1 SGDLS and CDR2 YYNGEE. CDR3 in amino acids: CASSVDIVNYGYTF. The CDR3, as DNA: TGTGCCAGCAGCGTAGATATCGTCAACTATGGCTACACCTTC. The entire variable domain, with the rest obtained from reference TRBV9 and TRBJ1-2, is as follows: DSGVTQTPKHLITATGQRVTLRCSPRSGDLSVYWYQQSLDQGLQFLIQYYNGEERAKGNILERFSAQQFPDLHSELNLSSLELGDSALYFCASSVDIVNYGYTFGSGTRLTVV.

There are a few counts of this clone. This chain uses TRBV29-1 with TRBJ1-1; 8 bases fit TRBD1. This CDR3 region has 10 residues. Germline V lookup: CDR1 SQVTM, CDR2 ANQGSEA. CDR3 DNA: TGCGCGGACAGGGACACTGAAGCTTTCTTT. It codes for CADRDTEAFF.

DNA for the CDR3: TGTGCCAGCAGTCCGCTGGGGTCGCATCAGCCCCAGCATTTT. Translation gives CASSPLGSHQPQHF. The rearrangement joins TRBV2 to TRBJ1-5; no firm D call. V dropped 5 bases and J dropped 5 bases, with 13 bases sitting between them. This CDR3 comprises 14 residues. Germline V gene lookup returns CDR1 SNHLY and CDR2 FYNNEI.

The CDR3 loop reads CASDRQGAQGETQYF. In nucleotides, the CDR3 is TGTGCTAGTGATAGACAGGGGGCGCAGGGAGAGACCCAGTACTTC. The rearrangement links TRBV12-5 to TRBJ2-5, with 10 bases lining up with TRBD1. V trimming: 7 bases; J trimming: 4 bases; junction bases outside the gene matches: 9. There are 15 residues in the CDR3. CDR1 and CDR2 (germline): LGHNT, FRNRAP.

The rearrangement links TRBV4-1 to TRBJ2-7; TRBD2 matches 9 bases. Unmatched junction bases numbered 12, after V lost 1 base and J lost 2 bases. The germline CDR1 and CDR2 sequences are MGHRA and YSYEKL. This CDR3 contains 18 residues. CDR3 DNA: TGCGCCAGCAGCCAAGTTCCCCTTCAGGGCGGGAGGGCCTACGAGCAGTACTTC. This encodes CASSQVPLQGGRAYEQYF.

The chain joins TRBV15 to TRBJ1-2; possible D gene TRBD1, 5 bases. In germline, CDR1 is LNHNV, CDR2 YYDKDF (reference sequence). The V end lost 0 bases, the J end lost 0 bases, and 11 bases lay between the germline ends. CDR3 size: 16 residues. CDR3 residues: CATSRERSGSNYGYTF. CDR3 DNA: TGTGCCACCAGCAGAGAGAGGTCAGGGTCTAACTATGGCTACACCTTC.

V gene TRBV28 combines with J gene TRBJ2-3; maybe TRBD2 (6 bases). CDR1 and CDR2 from the germline V gene are MDHEN and SYDVKM. The CDR3 runs to 15 residues. Between the trimmed V and J ends, which lost 2 bases and 1 base, there was a span of 10 bases. The CDR3 nucleotides read TGTGCCAGCAGTTTAAGGGCGGGACGCACAGATACGCAGTATTTT. Its translation: CASSLRAGRTDTQYF.

The chain has TRBV9 and TRBJ2-1; 11 bases map to TRBD2. Trimming took 3 bases from V and 3 from J; bases not matched to a gene: 2. The CDR3 loop spans 15 amino acids. Germline V gene lookup returns CDR1 SGDLS and CDR2 YYNGEE. Here the CDR3 reads CASSDSGGDYNEQFF. CDR3 bases: TGTGCCAGCAGCGATAGCGGGGGGGACTACAATGAGCAGTTCTTC.

The rearrangement joins TRBV5-6 to TRBJ2-7; D gene uncertain. CDR3 length: 18 amino acids. Germline CDR1 reads SGHDT; CDR2 reads YYEEEE. The V end was cut by 4 bases, the J end by 6 bases, with 29 bases between. The CDR3 is CASSASLPSSGPFIEQYF. In nucleotides, the CDR3 is TGTGCCAGCAGCGCCAGCCTCCCGTCGTCGGGCCCCTTTATCGAGCAGTACTTC. Supplemented by reference TRBV5-6 and TRBJ2-7, the full variable domain reads DAGVTQSPTHLIKTRGQQVTLRCSPKSGHDTVSWYQQALGQGPQFIFQYYEEEERQRGNFPDRFSGHQFPNYSSELNVNALLLGDSALYLCASSASLPSSGPFIEQYFGPGTRLTVT.

The chain has TRBV12-5 and TRBJ2-3; a possible D gene is TRBD1 (5 bases). Germline V gene data show CDR1 as LGHNT and CDR2 as FRNRAP. This CDR3 has 13 amino acids. V was pared by 2 bases and J by 4 bases, with 7 bases between. Written as DNA, the CDR3 is TGTGCTAGTGGTTTGCAGGGTTCAGATACGCAGTATTTT. It codes for CASGLQGSDTQYF.

This rearrangement joins TRBV27 to TRBJ1-2, with D unresolved. This CDR3 is built from 13 residues. V lost 6 bases to trimming and J lost 2 bases, with 10 bases between them. Germline assignment: CDR1 MNHEY and CDR2 SMNVEV (reference sequence). The CDR3 is CASRTTGNYGYTF. DNA of the CDR3: TGTGCCAGCAGAACGACGGGGAACTATGGCTACACCTTC.

The chain carries TRBV5-8 and TRBJ2-5; D is uncertain. CDR3 length: 15 amino acids. The germline V gene has CDR1 SGHTS and CDR2 YDEGEE. Trimming took off 1 base at V and 1 base at J, with 11 bases between the two ends. CDR3 region: CASSLLQLPQETQYF. The DNA for the CDR3 is TGTGCCAGCAGCTTGTTACAGCTTCCCCAAGAGACCCAGTACTTC.

V is TRBV12-5 and J is TRBJ1-1, with D maybe TRBD1 (6 bases). The V and J ends lost 3 bases and 5 bases respectively, with 7 bases between them. Germline values: CDR1 LGHNT, CDR2 FRNRAP. The CDR3 contains 12 residues. CDR3 in amino acids: CASGFRGTEAFF. DNA for the CDR3: TGTGCTAGTGGTTTTAGGGGGACTGAAGCTTTCTTT.

CDR3 sequence: CASSPQGAPSSYNEQFF. CDR3 DNA: TGTGCCAGCAGCCCCCAGGGGGCTCCTTCCTCCTACAATGAGCAGTTCTTC. V and J are TRBV9 and TRBJ2-1; 8 positions agree with TRBD1. Looked up from germline, CDR1 is SGDLS and CDR2 is YYNGEE. The ends lost 4 bases at V and 0 bases at J; junction bases unmatched: 9. The CDR3 has 17 residues.

A single count supports this clone. The chain recombines TRBV13 with TRBJ2-3; tentative D call: TRBD1 (6 bases). CDR1 is PRHDT, CDR2 FYEKMQ, per germline (reference sequence). Trimming removed 5 bases from V and 2 bases from J, with 17 bases in between. This CDR3 has 16 residues. The CDR3 is CASSEPGTPNTDTQYF. DNA of the CDR3: TGTGCCAGCAGCGAGCCCGGGACACCGAACACAGATACGCAGTATTTT. Full variable domain (outside the CDR3, taken from reference TRBV13 and TRBJ2-3): AAGVIQSPRHLIKEKRETATLKCYPIPRHDTVYWYQQGPGQDPQFLISFYEKMQSDKGSIPDRFSAQQFSDYHSELNMSSLELGDSALYFCASSEPGTPNTDTQYFGPGTRLTVL.

The rearrangement joins TRBV27 to TRBJ1-5, with 7 bases fitting TRBD1. This CDR3 comprises 17 residues. Germline CDR1 and CDR2: MNHEY and SMNVEV (reference sequence). Germline trimming cut 6 bases from V and 4 bases from J; bases unmatched to any gene: 15. CDR3 protein: CASSLAPRQGGNQPQHF. CDR3 nucleotides: TGTGCCAGCAGCTTGGCACCTCGACAGGGAGGGAATCAGCCCCAGCATTTT.

The gene calls are TRBV7-9 and TRBJ2-5; TRBD1 is a possible D gene (6 bases). CDR3 length equals 14 residues. Trimming removed 3 bases at V and 1 base at J, with 9 bases between. Germline loops: CDR1 SEHNR, CDR2 FQNEAQ (reference sequence). The CDR3: CASSFPDSQETQYF. The CDR3 coding sequence is TGTGCCAGCAGCTTTCCGGACAGCCAAGAGACCCAGTACTTC.

The J gene is TRBJ2-1, the V gene TRBV19, with a tentative D call TRBD2 (7 bases). This CDR3 comprises 15 residues. Germline V gives CDR1 LNHDA, CDR2 SQIVND (reference sequence). The V end lost 8 bases, the J end lost 1 base, and 15 bases lay between the germline ends. CDR3 residues: CASSKGGRSYNEQFF. CDR3 DNA: TGTGCCAGTTCTAAGGGGGGGAGATCCTACAATGAGCAGTTCTTC.

The V and J genes are TRBV5-6 and TRBJ2-7; 9 nucleotides match TRBD1. With V trimmed by 4 bases and J by 6 bases, 11 bases remained unmatched. The CDR3 length is 15 residues. In germline, CDR1 is SGHDT, CDR2 YYEEEE. CDR3: CASSIRDRAPSEQYF. In DNA form, the CDR3 reads TGTGCCAGCAGCATCCGGGACAGGGCCCCCTCCGAGCAGTACTTC. Looking up the rest from reference TRBV5-6 and TRBJ2-7 gives the full variable domain: DAGVTQSPTHLIKTRGQQVTLRCSPKSGHDTVSWYQQALGQGPQFIFQYYEEEERQRGNFPDRFSGHQFPNYSSELNVNALLLGDSALYLCASSIRDRAPSEQYFGPGTRLTVT.

This clone was seen just once. The rearrangement uses TRBV2 and TRBJ2-5; D is perhaps TRBD2 (5 bases). The tail of the sequence fits TRBJ2-7 better, so the J call may be wrong. The CDR3 is 15 amino acids. Germline CDR1 is SNHLY and CDR2 is FYNNEI. CDR3 DNA sequence: TGTGCCAGCAGTGAAGGGAGGCCTGGTCCATACGAGCAGTACTTC. Translating it yields CASSEGRPGPYEQYF.

The rearrangement links TRBV15 to TRBJ2-7; perhaps D is TRBD1 or TRBD2 (5 bases each). Germline V gene data show CDR1 as LNHNV and CDR2 as YYDKDF (reference sequence). The CDR3 contains 13 residues. The V and J ends lost 8 bases and 0 bases respectively, with 11 bases between them. The CDR3 DNA reads as TGTGCCACCGGGGACGGTAGCTCCTACGAGCAGTACTTC. As protein: CATGDGSSYEQYF.